This T cell receptor (beta chain) was sequenced for a study of blood T cell repertoires in COVID-19. In the study overall: Samples of COVID-19 (acute and convalescent) were obtained from the United States, Italy and Spain.

Original analysis: Quantification of nucleated cells was approximated via reference gene primer amplification. Repertoires were generated with immunoSEQ multiplex PCR, while TCRdb's copy carries only in-frame clones and drops some. The V and J calls and clone size are taken from that table; D and trimming were inferred from the DNA. The sample lists 150,000 to 200,000 clones; roughly 82% were seen once. Membership in each cohort depended on participant-reported clinical history. Sequenced input: PBMCs or T cells enriched from blood (not recorded which). This receptor was taken from a middle-aged man who had recovered from COVID-19.

The CDR3 sequence: CATTISGPSHEQFF. In nucleotides, the CDR3 is TGTGCCACCACGATTAGCGGACCTTCTCATGAGCAGTTCTTC. The chain employs TRBV15 and TRBJ2-1; tentatively, D is TRBD2 (6 bases). The CDR3 totals 14 residues. In germline, CDR1 is LNHNV, CDR2 YYDKDF (reference sequence). Trimming removed 7 bases from V and 8 bases from J, with 18 bases in between.